This TCR beta chain came from a study of blood T cell repertoires in COVID-19. Source study methods: Estimation of nucleated cell counts relied on the amplification of reference gene primers. Profiling relied on immunoSEQ multiplex PCR, and the TCRdb table lists in-frame clones only, not all of them. The V and J calls and clone size come from that table; D and trimming were worked out from the DNA. The sample yields 150,000 to 180,000 clones, approximately 80% seen once. V was pared by 5 bases and J by 1 base, with 15 bases between. This CDR3 contains 15 residues. Germline lookup yields CDR1 SGHTS and CDR2 YDEGEE.

The origin of this receptor is an older woman with acute or convalescent COVID-19. The chain employs TRBV5-8 and TRBJ1-1; D possibly corresponds to TRBD1 (6 bases). Sequencing used peripheral blood. The CDR3 region has the DNA TGTGCCAGCAGGTTTCCGGGACACCAGAACACTGAAGCTTTCTTT. Translating gives CASRFPGHQNTEAFF.